The 21 T cell receptor beta chains in this list originate from one sample, sequenced in a study of blood T cell repertoires in COVID-19. The repertoire was sequenced with immunoSEQ multiplex PCR; TCRdb's copy has only in-frame clones and lacks some. Of 200,000 to 250,000 clones listed, about four fifths are singletons. The specimen sequenced was peripheral blood. These TCRs come from a young man who had recovered from COVID-19.

CDR3 coding DNA: TGTGCCAGCAGCTCGGGACTCAGCACCGGGGAGCTGTTTTTT. Protein sequence: CASSSGLSTGELFF. This chain connects TRBV7-3 to TRBJ2-2; D may be TRBD2 (6 bases). Per germline, CDR1 SGHTA and CDR2 FQGTGA. The CDR3 covers 14 residues. V lost 4 bases to trimming and J lost 4 bases, with 10 bases between them. The variable domain in full, with the rest retrieved from reference TRBV7-3 and TRBJ2-2, is GAGVSQTPSNKVTEKGKYVELRCDPISGHTALYWYRQSLGQGPEFLIYFQGTGAADDSGLPNDRFFAVRPEGSVSTLKIQRTERGDSAVYLCASSSGLSTGELFFGEGSRLTVL.

The chain combines TRBV5-4 with TRBJ2-7; TRBD1 agrees at 10 bases. J gave up 4 bases and V 2 bases, and 12 bases lay outside the gene matches. Germline CDR1 SGHNT, CDR2 YYREEE (reference sequence). The length of the CDR3 is 17 residues. The CDR3 DNA reads TGTGCCAGCAGCTTTGACGGCGGGACAGGGGTTTTGTACGAGCAGTACTTC. It yields the protein CASSFDGGTGVLYEQYF.

This chain uses TRBV5-5 with TRBJ2-7; unclear D gene. The CDR3 runs to 13 residues. Looked up from germline, CDR1 is SGHKS and CDR2 is YYEKEE (reference sequence). V shed 0 bases and J shed 7 bases, with 11 bases lying between them. CDR3 amino acids: CASSLGERREQYF. In DNA, the CDR3 is TGTGCCAGCAGCTTGGGTGAGCGCAGAGAGCAGTACTTC.

This chain links TRBV15 with TRBJ2-3; TRBD2 matches 12 bases. The germline V gene has CDR1 LNHNV and CDR2 YYDKDF (reference sequence). V dropped 0 bases and J dropped 0; count of bases not matched to a gene: 10. This CDR3 comprises 20 residues. In nucleotides, the CDR3 is TGTGCCACCAGCAGAGATCGAACTAGCGGGGGGTATACTAGCACAGATACGCAGTATTTT. Translating gives CATSRDRTSGGYTSTDTQYF.

For the CDR3, the DNA is TGTGCCAGCAGACGGACAGGTTCCGGGGAGCTGTTTTTT. This gives the protein CASRRTGSGELFF. This rearrangement joins TRBV12-3 or TRBV12-4 to TRBJ2-2, with 7 bases aligning to TRBD1. The V segment lost 6 bases and the J segment 6 bases; nucleotides outside the gene matches: 4. The CDR3 has 13 amino acids.

This clone was seen once. V gene TRBV10-1 combines with J gene TRBJ2-1, with 7 bases aligning to TRBD1. The trim removed 0 bases at V and 6 bases at J, leaving 8 bases unmatched. Germline values: CDR1 WNHNN, CDR2 SYGVQD (reference sequence). The CDR3 has 16 amino acids. The CDR3 spells CASSESGQRERNEQFF. As DNA, the CDR3 is TGCGCCAGCAGTGAGTCGGGACAGAGGGAGCGCAATGAGCAGTTCTTC.

V gene TRBV7-9 combines with J gene TRBJ2-7; maybe TRBD1 (6 bases). The CDR3 runs 15 residues. Per the germline V gene, CDR1 is SEHNR and CDR2 is FQNEAQ (reference sequence). The V gene lost 4 bases and the J gene lost 3 bases, with 16 bases spanning the gap. Here the CDR3 reads CASSYGAQGFYEQYV. CDR3 nucleotides: TGTGCCAGCAGCTACGGGGCCCAGGGGTTCTACGAGCAGTACGTC.

This rearrangement joins TRBV5-8 to TRBJ2-5, with D perhaps matching TRBD2 (6 bases). In germline, CDR1 is SGHTS, CDR2 YDEGEE. The germline V and J ends were trimmed by 3 bases and 1 base, with 10 bases remaining between them. The CDR3 totals 14 residues. Here the CDR3 DNA reads TGTGCCAGCAGCTCGGGACTTATCCAAGAGACCCAGTACTTC. Amino acids: CASSSGLIQETQYF.

J is TRBJ2-4 and V is TRBV19; D is unclear. The CDR3 contains 14 residues. The V gene's germline CDR1 is LNHDA and CDR2 SQIVND (reference sequence). V was trimmed by 6 bases and J by 0 bases, leaving 9 bases between them. In nucleotides, the CDR3 is TGTGCCAGTAGCCCTACGCTAGCCAAAAACATTCAGTACTTC. Residues: CASSPTLAKNIQYF.

The rearrangement joins TRBV5-4 to TRBJ1-2; D is possibly TRBD1 (6 bases). Germline CDR1 reads SGHNT; CDR2 reads YYREEE (reference sequence). This CDR3 is 14 amino acids long. The V gene lost 0 bases and the J gene lost 4 bases, with 10 bases spanning the gap. CDR3 in amino acids: CASSLGTDPYGYTF. In DNA form, the CDR3 reads TGTGCCAGCAGCTTGGGGACAGACCCCTATGGCTACACCTTC.

The count of this clone is one. V is TRBV6-5 and J is TRBJ2-5; possibly TRBD2 for D (5 bases). V lost 7 bases to trimming and J lost 5 bases, with 17 bases between them. This CDR3 is built from 14 residues. Germline CDR1 is MNHEY and CDR2 is SVGAGI. Here the CDR3 reads CASKITKGGETQYF. The CDR3 DNA sequence: TGTGCCAGCAAGATCACCAAGGGCGGGGAGACCCAGTACTTC.

This chain uses TRBV25-1 with TRBJ1-1; D is undetermined. Germline V lookup: CDR1 MGHDK, CDR2 SYGVNS. The CDR3 runs to 14 residues. Trimming removed 6 bases from V and 1 base from J, with 12 bases in between. The CDR3 nucleotides read TGTGCCAGCAGGCCTCAGACACCGAACACTGAAGCTTTCTTT. Translation gives CASRPQTPNTEAFF.

The chain links TRBV9 to TRBJ1-2, with D hard to call. V was trimmed by 0 bases and J by 4 bases, leaving 10 bases between them. Germline lookup yields CDR1 SGDLS and CDR2 YYNGEE. This CDR3 is 14 amino acids long. CDR3 loop: CASSVGLQIYGYTF. The CDR3 bases are TGTGCCAGCAGCGTAGGGTTACAGATCTATGGCTACACCTTC.

The rearrangement links TRBV29-1 to TRBJ2-1; D remains ambiguous. Germline V CDR1 and CDR2: SQVTM, ANQGSEA. V was shortened by 6 bases and J by 4 bases, with 19 bases between the two germline ends. CDR3 length: 15 amino acids. CDR3 protein: CSVSTGETIYNEQFF. The CDR3 DNA reads as TGCAGCGTGTCAACCGGAGAGACCATATACAATGAGCAGTTCTTC.

The chain is built from TRBV9 and TRBJ2-2; 7 bases are shared with TRBD1. With 1 base clipped from V and 4 bases from J, the junction kept 7 bases outside the gene matches. The V gene's germline CDR1 is SGDLS and CDR2 YYNGEE. The CDR3 totals 16 residues. Here the CDR3 DNA reads TGTGCCAGCAGCGTACTCCAGGGGGTGGGCACCGGGGAGCTGTTTTTT. This translates into CASSVLQGVGTGELFF. The whole variable domain, filled in from reference TRBV9 and TRBJ2-2, reads DSGVTQTPKHLITATGQRVTLRCSPRSGDLSVYWYQQSLDQGLQFLIQYYNGEERAKGNILERFSAQQFPDLHSELNLSSLELGDSALYFCASSVLQGVGTGELFFGEGSRLTVL.

This chain connects TRBV6-6 to TRBJ1-1; 7 positions agree with TRBD1. The V gene's germline CDR1 is MNHNY and CDR2 SVGAGI (reference sequence). The junction had 8 bases not matched to a gene; V was cut back by 7 bases and J by 9 bases. The CDR3 has 12 residues. The CDR3 here is CASISRGFKAFF. In DNA, the CDR3 is TGTGCCAGCATCTCCAGGGGGTTCAAAGCTTTCTTT.

The gene calls are TRBV14 and TRBJ2-2; D is possibly TRBD1 (5 bases). V lost 3 bases and J 6 bases, leaving 8 bases between the germline ends. The CDR3 loop spans 13 amino acids. Germline V gene sequence: CDR1 SGHDN, CDR2 FVKESK. The DNA of the CDR3 is TGTGCCAGCAGCCACAGGGTTTCCGGGGAGCTGTTTTTT. Translation: CASSHRVSGELFF.

This chain links TRBV7-3 with TRBJ2-3; TRBD2 matches 8 bases. The CDR3 contains 17 residues. Germline CDR1 SGHTA, CDR2 FQGTGA. The V and J ends lost 1 base and 0 bases, in that order; junction bases with no gene match: 6. As DNA, the CDR3 is TGTGCCAGCAGCTTAATGGGTAGCGGGGCGAGCACAGATACGCAGTATTTT. This translates into CASSLMGSGASTDTQYF.

The chain carries TRBV19 and TRBJ2-2, with D maybe TRBD2 (5 bases). Germline loops: CDR1 LNHDA, CDR2 SQIVND (reference sequence). The CDR3 consists of 18 residues. The V gene lost 1 base and the J gene lost 6 bases, with 21 bases spanning the gap. DNA of the CDR3: TGTGCCAGTAGTATAGTGGGTCTTGCGGGTGTTGGAGCCGGGGAGCTGTTTTTT. It is translated as CASSIVGLAGVGAGELFF.

This sequence joins TRBV6-5 and TRBJ2-1, with D perhaps TRBD2 (7 bases). Per the germline V gene, CDR1 is MNHEY and CDR2 is SVGAGI. CDR3 size: 13 residues. Trimming stripped 8 bases from V and 6 bases from J, with 14 bases between. Written as DNA, the CDR3 is TGTGCCAGCGGGGGGGCCGGTCCCAATGAGCAGTTCTTC. Protein sequence: CASGGAGPNEQFF.

The rearrangement joins TRBV5-6 to TRBJ1-5; TRBD1 is a possible D gene (6 bases). CDR3 length equals 16 residues. Trimming left V 1 base short and J 4 bases short, with 15 bases between. Germline V gives CDR1 SGHDT, CDR2 YYEEEE. CDR3 residues: CASSLYRGGVNQPQHF. The CDR3 DNA reads TGTGCCAGCAGCTTGTACAGAGGGGGAGTGAATCAGCCCCAGCATTTT.